This T cell receptor beta chain was obtained from a study of shared clonotypes between healthy human individuals. General study findings and limits: Naive subsets typically showed greater estimated richness than memory subsets.

Profiling relied on immunoSEQ multiplex PCR, and the TCRdb table lists in-frame clones only, not all of them. The table includes some 2.3 million clones, approximately 93% detected once. Germline CDR1 MNHEY, CDR2 SVGAGI. The CDR3 runs to 14 residues. Points on this clone: The target antigen is unknown.

The chain couples TRBV6-5 to TRBJ2-2, with 11 bases identical to TRBD1. Material for sequencing was naive CD4+ T cells from PBMCs. The sample's subset: CD45RA+ positively selected. This TCR was recovered from a man aged 18 to 29 in good health. Some clones in this sample may be carry-over from other donors' samples. Here the CDR3 DNA reads TGTGCTACCCACGGGACAGGGGGGACCGGGGAGCTGTTTTTT. Amino acids: CATHGTGGTGELFF.